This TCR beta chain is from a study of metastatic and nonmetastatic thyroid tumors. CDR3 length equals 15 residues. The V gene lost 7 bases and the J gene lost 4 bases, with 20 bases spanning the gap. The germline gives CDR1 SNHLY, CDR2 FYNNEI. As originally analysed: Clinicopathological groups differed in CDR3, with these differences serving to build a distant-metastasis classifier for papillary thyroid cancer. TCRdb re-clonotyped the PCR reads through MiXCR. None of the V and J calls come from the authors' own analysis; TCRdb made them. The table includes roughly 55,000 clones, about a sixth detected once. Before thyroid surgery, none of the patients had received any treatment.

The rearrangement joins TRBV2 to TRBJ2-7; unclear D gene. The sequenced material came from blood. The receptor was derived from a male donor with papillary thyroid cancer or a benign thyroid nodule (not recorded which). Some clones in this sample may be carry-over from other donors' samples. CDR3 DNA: TGTGCCAGCATCGTACAGTGGGCGGTTAAGTACGAGCAGTACTTC. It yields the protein CASIVQWAVKYEQYF.